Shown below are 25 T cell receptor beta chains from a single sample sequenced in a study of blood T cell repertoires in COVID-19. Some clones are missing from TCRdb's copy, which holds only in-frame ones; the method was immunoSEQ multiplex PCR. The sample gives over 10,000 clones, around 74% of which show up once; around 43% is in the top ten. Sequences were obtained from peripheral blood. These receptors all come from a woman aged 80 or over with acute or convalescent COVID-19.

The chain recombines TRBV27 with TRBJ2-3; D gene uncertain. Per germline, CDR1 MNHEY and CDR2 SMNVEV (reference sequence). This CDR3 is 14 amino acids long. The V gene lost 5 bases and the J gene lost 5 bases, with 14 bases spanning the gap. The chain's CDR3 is CASSVSYVQDTQYF. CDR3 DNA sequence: TGTGCCAGCAGTGTTTCATATGTACAAGATACGCAGTATTTT.

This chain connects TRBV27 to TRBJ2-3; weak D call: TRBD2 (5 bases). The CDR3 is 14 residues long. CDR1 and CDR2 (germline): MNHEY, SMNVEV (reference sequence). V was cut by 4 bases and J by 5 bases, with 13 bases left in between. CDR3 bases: TGTGCCAGCAGTTGGGCGCTAGCAAGAGATACGCAGTATTTT. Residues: CASSWALARDTQYF.

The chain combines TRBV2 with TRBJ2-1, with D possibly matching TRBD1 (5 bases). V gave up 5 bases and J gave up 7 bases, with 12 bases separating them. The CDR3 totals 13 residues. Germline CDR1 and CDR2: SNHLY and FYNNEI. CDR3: CASSIIRENEQFF. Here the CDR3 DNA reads TGTGCCAGCAGTATCATCAGGGAAAATGAGCAGTTCTTC.

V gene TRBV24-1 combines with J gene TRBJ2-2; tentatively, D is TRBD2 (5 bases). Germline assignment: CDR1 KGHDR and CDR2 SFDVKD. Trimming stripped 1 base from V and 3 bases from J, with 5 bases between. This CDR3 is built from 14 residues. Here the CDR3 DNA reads TGTGCCACCAGTGATTTCGGGGACACCGGGGAGCTGTTTTTT. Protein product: CATSDFGDTGELFF.

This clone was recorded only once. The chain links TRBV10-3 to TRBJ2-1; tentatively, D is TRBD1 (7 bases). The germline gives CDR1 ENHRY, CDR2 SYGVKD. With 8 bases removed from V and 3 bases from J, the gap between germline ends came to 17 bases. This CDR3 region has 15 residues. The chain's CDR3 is CAIRVGGTVYNEQFF. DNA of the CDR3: TGTGCCATCCGAGTAGGGGGGACAGTCTACAATGAGCAGTTCTTC.

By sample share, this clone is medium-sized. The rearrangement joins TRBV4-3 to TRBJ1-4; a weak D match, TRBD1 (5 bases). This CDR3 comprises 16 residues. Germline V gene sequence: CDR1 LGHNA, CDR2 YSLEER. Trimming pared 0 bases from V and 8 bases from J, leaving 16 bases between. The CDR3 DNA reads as TGCGCCAGCAGCCAAGATCTCGGGGGGGTATACGAAAAACTGTTTTTT. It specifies CASSQDLGGVYEKLFF.

The CDR3 DNA is TGTGCCAGCAGCCAAGATCGTGGCAGGGGATGGGAAAAACTGTTTTTT. Its protein product is CASSQDRGRGWEKLFF. The gene calls are TRBV4-2 and TRBJ1-4; D is possibly TRBD1 (6 bases). V shed 0 bases and J shed 8 bases, with 16 bases lying between them. CDR1 is LGHNA, CDR2 YNFKEQ, per germline. The CDR3 is 16 residues long.

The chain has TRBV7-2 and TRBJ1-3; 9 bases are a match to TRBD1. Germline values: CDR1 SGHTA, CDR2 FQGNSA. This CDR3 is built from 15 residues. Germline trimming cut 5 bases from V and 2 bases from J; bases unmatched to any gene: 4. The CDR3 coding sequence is TGTGCCAGCAGCACCGACAGGGGGGCTGGAAACACCATATATTTT. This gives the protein CASSTDRGAGNTIYF.

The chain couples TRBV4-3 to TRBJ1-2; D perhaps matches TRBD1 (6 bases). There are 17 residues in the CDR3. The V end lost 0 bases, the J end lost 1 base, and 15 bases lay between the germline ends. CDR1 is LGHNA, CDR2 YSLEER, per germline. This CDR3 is CASSQDLRDTFNYGYTF. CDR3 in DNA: TGCGCCAGCAGCCAAGATCTGAGGGACACCTTTAACTATGGCTACACCTTC.

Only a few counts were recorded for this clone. The CDR3: CASSLPQVGEQYF. The CDR3 nucleotides are TGTGCCAGCAGTTTACCACAAGTTGGCGAGCAGTACTTC. V gene TRBV28 combines with J gene TRBJ2-7; no firm D call. V was clipped by 2 bases and J by 6 bases, with 11 bases between them. This CDR3 has 13 amino acids. CDR1 is MDHEN and CDR2 is SYDVKM in the germline V gene.

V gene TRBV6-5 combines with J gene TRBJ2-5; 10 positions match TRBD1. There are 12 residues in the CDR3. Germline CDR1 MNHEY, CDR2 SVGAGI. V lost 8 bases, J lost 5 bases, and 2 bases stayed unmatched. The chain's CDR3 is CASQGQGETQYF. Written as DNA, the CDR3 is TGTGCCAGCCAGGGACAGGGGGAGACCCAGTACTTC.

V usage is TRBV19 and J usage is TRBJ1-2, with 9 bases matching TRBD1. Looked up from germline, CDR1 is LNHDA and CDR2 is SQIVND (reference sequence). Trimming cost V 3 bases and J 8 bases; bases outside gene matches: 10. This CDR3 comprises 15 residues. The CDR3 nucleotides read TGTGCCAGTAGTATTGCGGGACAGGGCCTAATCGGCTACACCTTC. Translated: CASSIAGQGLIGYTF.

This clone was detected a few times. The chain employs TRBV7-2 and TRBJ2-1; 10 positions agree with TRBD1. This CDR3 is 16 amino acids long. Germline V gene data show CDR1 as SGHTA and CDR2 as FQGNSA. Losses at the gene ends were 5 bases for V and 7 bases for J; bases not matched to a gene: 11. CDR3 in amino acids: CASSPRDRGKRNEQFF. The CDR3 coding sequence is TGTGCCAGCAGCCCGAGGGACAGGGGAAAAAGGAATGAGCAGTTCTTC.

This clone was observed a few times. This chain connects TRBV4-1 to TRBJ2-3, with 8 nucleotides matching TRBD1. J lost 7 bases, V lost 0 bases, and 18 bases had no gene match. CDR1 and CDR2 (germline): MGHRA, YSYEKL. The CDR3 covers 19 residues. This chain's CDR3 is CASSQDQRIIPGQDYTQYF. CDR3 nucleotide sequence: TGCGCCAGCAGCCAAGACCAACGCATAATTCCGGGACAGGATTATACGCAGTATTTT.

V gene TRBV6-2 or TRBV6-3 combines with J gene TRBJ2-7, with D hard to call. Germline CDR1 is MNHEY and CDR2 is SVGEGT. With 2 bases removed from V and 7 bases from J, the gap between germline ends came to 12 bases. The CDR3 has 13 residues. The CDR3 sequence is CASSYVLGREQYF. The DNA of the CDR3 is TGTGCCAGCAGTTACGTCCTAGGTCGAGAGCAGTACTTC.

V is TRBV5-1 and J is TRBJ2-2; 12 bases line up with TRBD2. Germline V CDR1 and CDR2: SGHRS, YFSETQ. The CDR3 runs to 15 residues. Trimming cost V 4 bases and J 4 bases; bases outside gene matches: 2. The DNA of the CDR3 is TGCGCCAGCAGCCAGGGACTAGCGGGCACCGGGGAGCTGTTTTTT. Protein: CASSQGLAGTGELFF.

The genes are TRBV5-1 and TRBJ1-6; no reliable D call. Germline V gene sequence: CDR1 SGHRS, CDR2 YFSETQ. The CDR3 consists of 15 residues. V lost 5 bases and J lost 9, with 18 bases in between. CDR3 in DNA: TGCGCCAGCAGTACCTCTCCGGGATTTGGTTCACCCCTCCACTTT. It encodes CASSTSPGFGSPLHF.

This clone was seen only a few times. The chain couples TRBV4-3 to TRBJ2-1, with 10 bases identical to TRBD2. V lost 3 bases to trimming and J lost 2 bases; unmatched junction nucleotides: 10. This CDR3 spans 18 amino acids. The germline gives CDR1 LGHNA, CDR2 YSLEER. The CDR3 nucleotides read TGCGCCAGCAGCCAGGGTAGCGGGGGGACCCAACCCTACAATGAGCAGTTCTTC. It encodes CASSQGSGGTQPYNEQFF.

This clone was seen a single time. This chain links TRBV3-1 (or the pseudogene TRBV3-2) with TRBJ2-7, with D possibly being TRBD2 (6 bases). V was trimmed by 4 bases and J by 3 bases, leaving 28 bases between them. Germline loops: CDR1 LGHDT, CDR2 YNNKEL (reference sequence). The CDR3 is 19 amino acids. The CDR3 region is CASSLVHLRALAKYYEQYF. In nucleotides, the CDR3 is TGTGCCAGCAGCCTAGTACACCTGCGGGCCCTAGCGAAGTACTACGAGCAGTACTTC.

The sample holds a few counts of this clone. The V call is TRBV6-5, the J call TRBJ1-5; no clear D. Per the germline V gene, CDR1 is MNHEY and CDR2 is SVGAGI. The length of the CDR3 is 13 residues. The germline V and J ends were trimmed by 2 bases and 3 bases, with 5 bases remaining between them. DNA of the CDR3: TGTGCCAGCAGTTACAATATCAATCAGCCCCAGCATTTT. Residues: CASSYNINQPQHF.

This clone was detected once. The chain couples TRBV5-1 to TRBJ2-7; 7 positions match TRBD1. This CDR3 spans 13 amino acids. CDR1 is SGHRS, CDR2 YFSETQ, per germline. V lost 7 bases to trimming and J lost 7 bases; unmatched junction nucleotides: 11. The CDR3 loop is CASSRDSVGEQYF. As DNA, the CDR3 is TGCGCCAGCTCCCGGGACAGTGTCGGTGAGCAGTACTTC.

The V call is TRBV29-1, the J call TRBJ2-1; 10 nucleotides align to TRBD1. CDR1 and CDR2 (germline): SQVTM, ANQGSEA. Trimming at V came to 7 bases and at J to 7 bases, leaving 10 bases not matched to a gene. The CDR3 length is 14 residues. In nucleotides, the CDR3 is TGCAGCGCCGAACGACAGGGGGCTGGGAATGAGCAGTTCTTC. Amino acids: CSAERQGAGNEQFF.

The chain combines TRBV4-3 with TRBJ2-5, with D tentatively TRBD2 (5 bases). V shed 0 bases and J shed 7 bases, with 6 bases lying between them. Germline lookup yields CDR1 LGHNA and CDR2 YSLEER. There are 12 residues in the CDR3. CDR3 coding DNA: TGCGCCAGCAGCCAAGATCGGGGGACCCAGTACTTC. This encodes CASSQDRGTQYF.

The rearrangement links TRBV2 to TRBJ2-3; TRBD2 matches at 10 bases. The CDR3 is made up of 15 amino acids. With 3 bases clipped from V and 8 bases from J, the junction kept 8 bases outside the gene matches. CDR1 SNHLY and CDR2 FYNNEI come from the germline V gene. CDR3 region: CASSDWSSGGSTQYF. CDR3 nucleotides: TGTGCCAGCAGTGATTGGTCTAGCGGGGGAAGTACGCAGTATTTT.

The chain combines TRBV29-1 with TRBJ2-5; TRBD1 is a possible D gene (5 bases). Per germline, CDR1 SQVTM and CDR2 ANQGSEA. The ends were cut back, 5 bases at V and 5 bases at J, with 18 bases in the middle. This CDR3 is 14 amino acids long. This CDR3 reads CSVFLPDNRETQYF. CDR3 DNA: TGCAGCGTTTTCCTCCCGGACAACAGGGAGACCCAGTACTTC.